Listed here are 29 T cell receptor beta chains from one sample, sequenced in a study of cytomegalovirus exposure and HLA in healthy donors. 60 Vbeta and 13 Jbeta primers were used in PCR. Profiled with immunoSEQ multiplex PCR; TCRdb holds only in-frame clones, not every one. The table gives approximately 38,000 clones; the top ten clones make up 1% to 1.5% of it. The sample taken for sequencing was PBMCs. Source of these receptors: a young man in good health and CMV-seronegative.

The V gene is TRBV4-3, the J gene TRBJ2-7, with 9 bases fitting TRBD2. Germline CDR1 reads LGHNA; CDR2 reads YSLEER. CDR3 length equals 16 residues. V shed 1 base and J 2 bases; nucleotides not matched to a gene: 6. The CDR3 nucleotides read TGCGCCAGCAGCCAAGGCGAACTAGCGGGTCCCTACGAGCAGTACTTC. As protein: CASSQGELAGPYEQYF.

The chain uses TRBV7-9 and TRBJ1-5, with TRBD1 matching 9 bases. In germline, CDR1 is SEHNR, CDR2 FQNEAQ (reference sequence). The ends lost 4 bases at V and 10 bases at J; junction bases unmatched: 8. This CDR3 has 14 amino acids. In nucleotides, the CDR3 is TGTGCCAGCAGCTCGGGACAGGGAGTCAACCCCCAGCATTTT. Residues: CASSSGQGVNPQHF.

The chain employs TRBV10-3 and TRBJ2-2; D might be TRBD2 (6 bases). CDR3 length equals 17 residues. With 0 bases removed from V and 0 bases from J, the gap between germline ends came to 11 bases. Germline loops: CDR1 ENHRY, CDR2 SYGVKD. This chain's CDR3 is CAISESRGIANTGELFF. The CDR3 coding sequence is TGTGCCATCAGTGAGTCTCGGGGGATCGCGAACACCGGGGAGCTGTTTTTT.

This chain uses TRBV29-1 with TRBJ1-1; weak D call: TRBD1 (5 bases). The germline V gene encodes CDR1 SQVTM and CDR2 ANQGSEA. The CDR3 has 13 residues. The ends were cut back, 5 bases at V and 3 bases at J, with 13 bases in the middle. CDR3: CSVTLGQHTEAFF. The CDR3 DNA follows: TGCAGCGTTACCCTGGGGCAGCACACTGAAGCTTTCTTT.

The rearrangement joins TRBV4-3 to TRBJ2-5, with a weak D call TRBD2 (5 bases). The CDR3 runs to 15 residues. Germline V gene sequence: CDR1 LGHNA, CDR2 YSLEER. The V gene lost 0 bases and the J gene lost 5 bases, with 13 bases spanning the gap. The CDR3 sequence: CASSQEGPGEETQYF. CDR3 DNA: TGCGCCAGCAGCCAAGAGGGTCCCGGGGAGGAGACCCAGTACTTC.

The genes are TRBV4-1 and TRBJ2-2; the D gene is possibly TRBD1 (6 bases). Germline CDR1 MGHRA, CDR2 YSYEKL. Trimming removed 2 bases from V and 5 bases from J, with 15 bases in between. This CDR3 contains 16 residues. The CDR3 region has the DNA TGCGCCAGCAGCCAAATTTTAGGGGGAAAGACCGGGGAGCTGTTTTTT. Amino acid sequence: CASSQILGGKTGELFF.

This chain connects TRBV19 to TRBJ2-7; 15 bases match TRBD2. This CDR3 has 16 residues. V dropped 3 bases and J dropped 0; count of bases not matched to a gene: 0. The germline gives CDR1 LNHDA, CDR2 SQIVND (reference sequence). CDR3 in amino acids: CASSMGLAGGSYEQYF. CDR3 DNA sequence: TGTGCCAGTAGTATGGGACTAGCGGGAGGCTCCTACGAGCAGTACTTC.

The chain joins TRBV5-1 to TRBJ2-7, with a tentative D call TRBD2 (6 bases). The CDR3 runs to 14 residues. Per the germline V gene, CDR1 is SGHRS and CDR2 is YFSETQ. With 4 bases removed from V and 6 bases from J, the gap between germline ends came to 17 bases. The CDR3 reads CASSPTGLESEQYF. The CDR3 DNA reads as TGCGCCAGCAGCCCCACGGGACTGGAGAGCGAGCAGTACTTC.

V usage is TRBV4-1 and J usage is TRBJ1-1; D call uncertain. Looked up from germline, CDR1 is MGHRA and CDR2 is YSYEKL. Trimming removed 4 bases from V and 0 bases from J, with 9 bases in between. The CDR3 is 14 amino acids. The CDR3, as DNA: TGCGCCAGCAGCCCAACGGAGGTGAACACTGAAGCTTTCTTT. This codes for CASSPTEVNTEAFF.

The gene calls are TRBV9 and TRBJ2-7, with D possibly matching TRBD2 (5 bases). Germline CDR1 SGDLS, CDR2 YYNGEE. The CDR3 is 14 amino acids. The V gene lost 2 bases and the J gene lost 0 bases, with 9 bases spanning the gap. DNA for the CDR3: TGTGCCAGCAGCGTCTTAGCGAGCTCCTACGAGCAGTACTTC. Translation gives CASSVLASSYEQYF.

The CDR3: CSVDPGVLGGRPSTDTQYF. CDR3 DNA sequence: TGCAGCGTTGATCCCGGGGTTTTGGGCGGGAGGCCTAGCACAGATACGCAGTATTTT. The chain recombines TRBV29-1 with TRBJ2-3, with 8 bases matching TRBD2. This CDR3 spans 19 amino acids. Trimming removed 3 bases from V and 0 bases from J; junction bases left unmatched: 17. The germline V gene encodes CDR1 SQVTM and CDR2 ANQGSEA.

The J gene is TRBJ1-4, the V gene TRBV25-1, with D perhaps matching TRBD1 (5 bases). The germline V gene has CDR1 MGHDK and CDR2 SYGVNS. Trimming took 6 bases from V and 8 from J, leaving 19 bases between them. The CDR3 loop spans 15 amino acids. This chain's CDR3 is CASRGGTGLGEKLFF. Here the CDR3 DNA reads TGTGCCAGCAGGGGGGGGACTGGGCTCGGAGAAAAACTGTTTTTT.

The V call is TRBV9, the J call TRBJ1-2; a weak D match, TRBD1 (6 bases). Trimming took 3 bases from V and 4 from J, leaving 10 bases between them. CDR3 size: 13 residues. Germline lookup yields CDR1 SGDLS and CDR2 YYNGEE. Written as DNA, the CDR3 is TGTGCCAGCAGCGCTACAGGGAGCTATGGCTACACCTTC. Amino acids: CASSATGSYGYTF. Filled out from reference TRBV9 and TRBJ1-2, the complete variable domain reads DSGVTQTPKHLITATGQRVTLRCSPRSGDLSVYWYQQSLDQGLQFLIQYYNGEERAKGNILERFSAQQFPDLHSELNLSSLELGDSALYFCASSATGSYGYTFGSGTRLTVV.

The rearrangement links TRBV4-3 to TRBJ2-3, with D possibly being TRBD2 (6 bases). The CDR3 loop spans 18 amino acids. Per germline, CDR1 LGHNA and CDR2 YSLEER. V shed 0 bases and J shed 2 bases, with 18 bases lying between them. The DNA of the CDR3 is TGCGCCAGCAGCCAAGATAGGGCTAGCGCAGTTTACACAGATACGCAGTATTTT. It encodes CASSQDRASAVYTDTQYF.

V is TRBV4-1 and J is TRBJ1-2; 10 positions agree with TRBD1. Germline values: CDR1 MGHRA, CDR2 YSYEKL. V shed 0 bases, J shed 7 bases, and the junction held 5 bases outside the gene matches. The CDR3 runs 15 residues. CDR3 DNA: TGCGCCAGCAGCCAAGATCCGACAGGGGGCCGTGGCTACACCTTC. It is translated as CASSQDPTGGRGYTF.

The rearrangement uses TRBV6-1 and TRBJ1-2, with TRBD1 matching over 8 bases. The germline V gene has CDR1 MNHNS and CDR2 SASEGT. The CDR3 is 15 amino acids. The V and J ends lost 4 bases and 6 bases, in that order; junction bases with no gene match: 10. The CDR3 sequence is CASSATGGWVNGYTF. CDR3 nucleotides: TGTGCCAGCAGTGCCACAGGGGGATGGGTGAATGGCTACACCTTC.

The rearrangement uses TRBV30 and TRBJ1-2; no firm D call. This CDR3 region has 12 residues. From germline, CDR1 is GTSNPN and CDR2 SVGIG (reference sequence). Trimming removed 3 bases from V and 6 bases from J, with 11 bases in between. The CDR3 loop reads CAWRPPGNGYTF. CDR3 nucleotides: TGTGCCTGGAGGCCTCCAGGTAATGGCTACACCTTC.

This sequence joins TRBV6-5 and TRBJ2-7; 8 nucleotides line up with TRBD2. The ends lost 5 bases at V and 9 bases at J; junction bases unmatched: 6. Germline V CDR1 and CDR2: MNHEY, SVGAGI. The CDR3 is 12 amino acids. CDR3 sequence (DNA): TGTGCCAGCAGTCAGGCGGGGGGCCGGCAGTACTTC. It translates to CASSQAGGRQYF.

V usage is TRBV7-6 and J usage is TRBJ2-5, with D possibly being TRBD1 (5 bases). This CDR3 has 13 amino acids. Germline V gives CDR1 SGHVS, CDR2 FNYEAQ. V was shortened by 4 bases and J by 4 bases, with 10 bases between the two germline ends. The CDR3 reads CASSWGPGETQYF. The CDR3 DNA reads TGTGCCAGCAGCTGGGGCCCGGGAGAGACCCAGTACTTC.

The rearrangement links TRBV6-6 to TRBJ1-4; the D is unclear. The V and J ends lost 7 bases and 4 bases respectively, with 7 bases between them. The CDR3 consists of 12 residues. In germline, CDR1 is MNHNY, CDR2 SVGAGI (reference sequence). The DNA of the CDR3 is TGTGCCAGCAAATTGAGTAATGAAAAACTGTTTTTT. It yields the protein CASKLSNEKLFF.

This chain uses TRBV29-1 with TRBJ2-3; maybe TRBD2 (7 bases). This CDR3 is 13 amino acids long. The germline V gene encodes CDR1 SQVTM and CDR2 ANQGSEA. V was trimmed by 6 bases and J by 3 bases, leaving 13 bases between them. CDR3 residues: CSVRRGGTDTQYF. The CDR3 DNA reads as TGCAGCGTCAGAAGGGGGGGTACAGATACGCAGTATTTT.

The rearrangement links TRBV5-1 to TRBJ2-7; TRBD2 agrees at 8 bases. This CDR3 has 14 residues. V lost 1 base and J lost 0; bases outside the gene matches: 0. Germline CDR1 SGHRS, CDR2 YFSETQ. CDR3 amino acids: CASSLTSGSYEQYF. The CDR3 DNA sequence: TGCGCCAGCAGCTTGACTAGCGGCTCCTACGAGCAGTACTTC.

The CDR3 reads CASSLGTAGLNSPLHF. In DNA, the CDR3 is TGTGCCAGCAGTTTAGGGACAGCGGGCCTAAATTCACCCCTCCACTTT. V usage is TRBV27 and J usage is TRBJ1-6; 7 bases line up with TRBD1. V shed 2 bases, J shed 7 bases, and the junction held 8 bases outside the gene matches. Germline CDR1 reads MNHEY; CDR2 reads SMNVEV (reference sequence). There are 16 residues in the CDR3.

The chain combines TRBV25-1 with TRBJ1-2; D is possibly TRBD1 (5 bases). The V and J ends lost 6 bases and 8 bases respectively, with 16 bases between them. CDR1 and CDR2 (germline): MGHDK, SYGVNS. The CDR3 totals 13 residues. CDR3 loop: CASSKIQGVGYTF. The CDR3 DNA sequence: TGTGCCAGCAGCAAGATCCAAGGGGTAGGCTACACCTTC.

The V and J genes are TRBV7-3 and TRBJ2-5; TRBD1 matches 10 bases. Germline V gives CDR1 SGHTA, CDR2 FQGTGA. Losses at the gene ends were 5 bases for V and 5 bases for J; bases not matched to a gene: 8. This CDR3 region has 15 residues. CDR3 sequence (DNA): TGTGCCAGCAGCCAGACAGGGGGCGGGGTGGAGACCCAGTACTTC. It specifies CASSQTGGGVETQYF.

The chain joins TRBV29-1 to TRBJ2-7; 9 positions match TRBD2. CDR3 length: 13 amino acids. V lost 7 bases and J lost 3; bases outside the gene matches: 7. Germline CDR1 and CDR2: SQVTM and ANQGSEA. The CDR3 DNA reads as TGCAGCGGTAGCGGGGGCTTGCTCTACGAGCAGTACTTC. It yields the protein CSGSGGLLYEQYF.

The CDR3 sequence: CASSYLGSQGYTF. CDR3 bases: TGTGCCAGCAGTTACCTGGGCAGCCAAGGCTACACCTTC. The V gene is TRBV6-5, the J gene TRBJ1-2, with no clear D. This CDR3 is 13 amino acids long. With 2 bases removed from V and 8 bases from J, the gap between germline ends came to 12 bases. Looked up from germline, CDR1 is MNHEY and CDR2 is SVGAGI.

V gene TRBV30 combines with J gene TRBJ1-6; TRBD1 might be the D (5 bases). Germline assignment: CDR1 GTSNPN and CDR2 SVGIG (reference sequence). The V end lost 3 bases, the J end lost 1 base, and 7 bases lay between the germline ends. The CDR3 is made up of 14 amino acids. CDR3 bases: TGTGCCTGGAGGGGGGGGTCCTATAATTCACCCCTCCACTTT. This codes for CAWRGGSYNSPLHF.

The V gene is TRBV6-6, the J gene TRBJ2-7, with 8 bases aligning to TRBD1. CDR3 length equals 16 residues. The germline V gene encodes CDR1 MNHNY and CDR2 SVGAGI (reference sequence). With V trimmed by 6 bases and J by 3 bases, 13 bases remained unmatched. The CDR3 is CASSLAQGAKVYEQYF. Here the CDR3 DNA reads TGTGCCAGCAGCCTTGCTCAGGGGGCAAAGGTCTACGAGCAGTACTTC.